The following is a T cell receptor (beta chain) sequence with its context. This record belongs to a study of blood T cell repertoires in COVID-19. Study summary: Sources were T cells, B-cell-depleted T cells, or PBMCs; the material itself was cDNA or gDNA.

Authors' analysis steps: Using reference gene primer amplification, nucleated cell counts were estimated. Profiled with immunoSEQ multiplex PCR; TCRdb holds only in-frame clones, not every one. D and trimming were read from the DNA, whereas the V and J calls and clone size are those reported in that table. The table has a few hundred thousand clones, roughly 90% seen once; the top ten hold 5% to 7%. Trimming pared 3 bases from V and 4 bases from J, leaving 11 bases between. The CDR3 is 14 amino acids. In germline, CDR1 is SGDLS, CDR2 YYNGEE. Specimen: peripheral blood. The V and J genes are TRBV9 and TRBJ2-1; D perhaps matches TRBD1 (5 bases). The TCR comes from a man aged 18 to 30 who had recovered from COVID-19. The chain's CDR3 is CASSETTVYNEQFF. The CDR3 DNA sequence: TGTGCCAGCAGCGAAACGACAGTATACAATGAGCAGTTCTTC.